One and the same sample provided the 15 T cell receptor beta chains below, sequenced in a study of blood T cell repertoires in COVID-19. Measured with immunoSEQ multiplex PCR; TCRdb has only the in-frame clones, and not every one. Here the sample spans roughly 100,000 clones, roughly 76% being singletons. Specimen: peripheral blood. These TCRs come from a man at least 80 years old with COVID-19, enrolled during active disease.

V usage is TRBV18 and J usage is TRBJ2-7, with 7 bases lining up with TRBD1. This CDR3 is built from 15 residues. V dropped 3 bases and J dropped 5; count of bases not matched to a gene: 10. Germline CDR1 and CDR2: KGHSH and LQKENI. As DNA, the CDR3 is TGTGCCAGCTCACCCTACCAGACAGGGAGCCACGAGCAGTACTTC. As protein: CASSPYQTGSHEQYF.

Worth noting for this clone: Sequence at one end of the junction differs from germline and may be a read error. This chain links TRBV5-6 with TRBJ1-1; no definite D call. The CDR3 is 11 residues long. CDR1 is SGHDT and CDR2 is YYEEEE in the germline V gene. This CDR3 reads CASSSYTEAFF. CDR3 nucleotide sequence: TGTGCCAGCAGCTCGTACACCGAAGCTTTCTTT.

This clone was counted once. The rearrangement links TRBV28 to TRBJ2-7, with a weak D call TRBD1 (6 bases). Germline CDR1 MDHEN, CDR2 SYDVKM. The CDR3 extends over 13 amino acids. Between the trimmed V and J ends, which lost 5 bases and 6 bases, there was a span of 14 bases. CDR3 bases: TGTGCCAGCAGTGCCATTACAGGGTTCGAGCAGTACTTC. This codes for CASSAITGFEQYF.

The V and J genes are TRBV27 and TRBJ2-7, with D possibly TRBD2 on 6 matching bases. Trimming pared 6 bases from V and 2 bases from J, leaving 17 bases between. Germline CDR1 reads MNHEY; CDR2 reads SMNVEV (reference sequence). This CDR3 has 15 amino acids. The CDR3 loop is CASSRGISGPYEQYF. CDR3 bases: TGTGCCAGCAGCCGGGGGATATCCGGCCCCTACGAGCAGTACTTC.

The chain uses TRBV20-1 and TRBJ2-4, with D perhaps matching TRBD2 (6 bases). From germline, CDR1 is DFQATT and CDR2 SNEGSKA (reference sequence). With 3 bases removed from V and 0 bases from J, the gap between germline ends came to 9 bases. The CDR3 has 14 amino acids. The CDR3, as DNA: TGCAGTGCTAGTGGGACTGTAGCCAAAAACATTCAGTACTTC. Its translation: CSASGTVAKNIQYF.

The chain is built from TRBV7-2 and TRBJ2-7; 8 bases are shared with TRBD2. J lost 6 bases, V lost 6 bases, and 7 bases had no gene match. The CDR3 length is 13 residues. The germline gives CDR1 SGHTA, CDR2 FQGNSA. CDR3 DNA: TGTGCCAGCAGTTCAGCGGGAGTGCGCGAGCAGTACTTC. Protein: CASSSAGVREQYF.

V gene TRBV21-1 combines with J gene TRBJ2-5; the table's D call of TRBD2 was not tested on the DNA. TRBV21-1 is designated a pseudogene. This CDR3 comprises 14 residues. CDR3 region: CASSPGGFGETQYF. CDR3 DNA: TGTGCCAGCAGCCCCGGCGGGTTTGGGGAGACCCAGTACTTC.

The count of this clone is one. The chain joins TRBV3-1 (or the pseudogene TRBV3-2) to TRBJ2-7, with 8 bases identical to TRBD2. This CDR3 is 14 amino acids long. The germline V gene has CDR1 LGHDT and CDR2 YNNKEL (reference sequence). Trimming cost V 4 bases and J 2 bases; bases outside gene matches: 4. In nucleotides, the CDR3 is TGTGCCAGCAGCCTAGCGGGAATTCCCTACGAGCAGTACTTC. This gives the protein CASSLAGIPYEQYF.

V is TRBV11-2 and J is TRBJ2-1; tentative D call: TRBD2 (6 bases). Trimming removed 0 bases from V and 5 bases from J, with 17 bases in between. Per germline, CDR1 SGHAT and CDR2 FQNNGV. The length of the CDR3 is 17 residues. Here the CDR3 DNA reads TGTGCCAGCAGCTTAGATAGGGTGGGGACTCTGAACAATGAGCAGTTCTTC. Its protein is CASSLDRVGTLNNEQFF. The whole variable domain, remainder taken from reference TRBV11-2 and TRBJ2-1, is EAGVAQSPRYKIIEKRQSVAFWCNPISGHATLYWYQQILGQGPKLLIQFQNNGVVDDSQLPKDRFSAERLKGVDSTLKIQPAKLEDSAVYLCASSLDRVGTLNNEQFFGPGTRLTVL.

CDR3 loop: CASSQQGAREKLFF. Here the CDR3 DNA reads TGTGCCAGCAGCCAACAGGGGGCGCGAGAAAAACTGTTTTTT. This chain joins TRBV16 and TRBJ1-4; 8 bases line up with TRBD1. V shed 2 bases, J shed 8 bases, and the junction held 4 bases outside the gene matches. This CDR3 has 14 residues. From germline, CDR1 is KGHSY and CDR2 FQNENV.

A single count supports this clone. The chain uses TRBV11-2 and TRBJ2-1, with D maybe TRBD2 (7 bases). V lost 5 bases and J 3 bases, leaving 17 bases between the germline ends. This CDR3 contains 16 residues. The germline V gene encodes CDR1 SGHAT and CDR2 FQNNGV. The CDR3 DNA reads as TGTGCCAGCAGCCAGGGAGGGGGGGTGCGCTACAATGAGCAGTTCTTC. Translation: CASSQGGGVRYNEQFF. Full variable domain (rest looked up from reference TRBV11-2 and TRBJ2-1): EAGVAQSPRYKIIEKRQSVAFWCNPISGHATLYWYQQILGQGPKLLIQFQNNGVVDDSQLPKDRFSAERLKGVDSTLKIQPAKLEDSAVYLCASSQGGGVRYNEQFFGPGTRLTVL.

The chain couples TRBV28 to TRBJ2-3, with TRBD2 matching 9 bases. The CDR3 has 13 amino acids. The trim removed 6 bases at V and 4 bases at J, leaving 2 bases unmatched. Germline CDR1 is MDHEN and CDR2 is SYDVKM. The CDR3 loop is CASRLAGSDTQYF. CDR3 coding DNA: TGTGCCAGCAGGCTAGCGGGATCAGATACGCAGTATTTT.

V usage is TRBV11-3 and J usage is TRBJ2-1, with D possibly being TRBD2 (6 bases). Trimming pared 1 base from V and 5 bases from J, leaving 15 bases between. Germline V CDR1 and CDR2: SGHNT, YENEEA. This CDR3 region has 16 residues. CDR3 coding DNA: TGTGCCAGCAGCTTAGGGGGTCGGGGGAGACACAATGAGCAGTTCTTC. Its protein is CASSLGGRGRHNEQFF.

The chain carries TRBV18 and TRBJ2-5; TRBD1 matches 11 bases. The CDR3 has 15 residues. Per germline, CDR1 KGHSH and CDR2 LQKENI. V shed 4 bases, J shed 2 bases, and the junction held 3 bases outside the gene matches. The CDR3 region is CASSRGTGGQETQYF. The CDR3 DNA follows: TGTGCCAGCTCACGCGGGACAGGGGGACAAGAGACCCAGTACTTC.

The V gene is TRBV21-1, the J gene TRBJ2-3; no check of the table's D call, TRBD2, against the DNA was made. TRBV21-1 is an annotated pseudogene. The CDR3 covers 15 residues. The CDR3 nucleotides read TGTGCCAGCAGCAAAGCGACGGGAAACACAGATACGCAGTATTTT. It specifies CASSKATGNTDTQYF.